This entry concerns a single TCR beta chain. What it binds is not known. CD8 cells regarded as naive lacked CD45RO, were positively chosen for CCR7, and omitted terminally differentiated effector memory CD45RA+ cells. These data are taken from a study of shared clonotypes between healthy human individuals. Study background: In total, the donors were a couple of women and three men aged 18 to 49.

Study-wide results and limits: It was the non-shared clonotypes that had lower generation probabilities than clonotypes shared by all four donors. Estimated richness was generally greater in naive than memory subsets. Even with large depth, rarefaction showed that sorted-subset sequencing was incomplete.

Assay used: immunoSEQ multiplex PCR; TCRdb lists only in-frame clones, some missing. The repertoire holds about 2,200,000 clones, with under 95% as singletons. The germline gives CDR1 MGHRA, CDR2 YSYEKL. Trimming stripped 2 bases from V and 9 bases from J, with 20 bases between. The CDR3 is 16 amino acids. Sample: naive CD8+ T cells from PBMCs. This clonotype was obtained from a young man in good health. Some clones in this sample may be carry-over from other donors' samples. The rearrangement joins TRBV4-1 to TRBJ1-5; a possible D gene is TRBD1 (5 bases). The CDR3 nucleotides are TGCGCCAGCAGCCAACTTCGCCGGGACGGTCCGGGGCCCCAGCATTTT. Its protein product is CASSQLRRDGPGPQHF.